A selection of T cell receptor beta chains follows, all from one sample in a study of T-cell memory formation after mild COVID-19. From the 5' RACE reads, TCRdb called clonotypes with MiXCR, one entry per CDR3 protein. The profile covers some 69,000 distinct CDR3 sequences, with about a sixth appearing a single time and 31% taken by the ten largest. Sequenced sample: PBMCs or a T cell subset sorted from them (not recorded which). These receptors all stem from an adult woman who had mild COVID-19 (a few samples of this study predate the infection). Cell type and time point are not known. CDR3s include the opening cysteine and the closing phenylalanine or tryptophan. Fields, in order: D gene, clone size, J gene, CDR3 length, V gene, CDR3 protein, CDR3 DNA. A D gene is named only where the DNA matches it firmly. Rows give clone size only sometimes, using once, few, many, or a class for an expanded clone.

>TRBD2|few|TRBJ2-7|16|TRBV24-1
CATSDSFGGRSYEQYF
TGTGCCACCAGTGATTCGTTTGGCGGGAGATCTTACGAGCAGTACTTC
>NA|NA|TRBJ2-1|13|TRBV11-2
CASSLPGYNEQFF
TGTGCCAGCAGCTTACCCGGTTACAATGAGCAGTTCTTC
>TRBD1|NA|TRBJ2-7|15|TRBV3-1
CASSQFGTENYEQYF
TGTGCCAGCAGCCAATTTGGGACAGAGAACTACGAGCAGTACTTC
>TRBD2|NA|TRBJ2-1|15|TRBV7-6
CASSLGGGPFNEQFF
TGTGCCAGCAGCTTAGGGGGAGGGCCCTTCAATGAGCAGTTCTTC
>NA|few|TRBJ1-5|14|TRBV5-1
CASSLTGTDQPQHF
TGCGCCAGCAGCTTGACAGGAACTGATCAGCCCCAGCATTTT
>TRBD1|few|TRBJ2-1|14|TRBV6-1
CATPADRGYNEQFF
TGTGCCACCCCCGCTGACAGGGGATACAATGAGCAGTTCTTC
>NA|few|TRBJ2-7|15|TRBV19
CASSIEGGPFREQYF
TGTGCCAGTAGTATCGAGGGGGGCCCCTTTCGCGAGCAGTACTTC
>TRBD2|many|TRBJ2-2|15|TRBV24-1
CATSKMRGSTGELFF
TGTGCCACCAGTAAGATGCGCGGGAGCACCGGGGAGCTGTTTTTT
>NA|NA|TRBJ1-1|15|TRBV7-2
CASSPWDTSNTEAFF
TGTGCCAGCAGCCCATGGGACACTTCGAACACTGAAGCTTTCTTT
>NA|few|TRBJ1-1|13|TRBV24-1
CATSDLFGGEAFF
TGTGCCACCAGTGATTTGTTCGGGGGTGAAGCTTTCTTT
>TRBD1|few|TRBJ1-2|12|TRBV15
CATSRGTEGYTF
TGTGCCACCAGCCGCGGGACAGAAGGCTACACCTTC
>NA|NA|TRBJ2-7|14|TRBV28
CASSPMTGSYEQYF
TGTGCCAGCAGTCCTATGACAGGATCCTACGAGCAGTACTTC
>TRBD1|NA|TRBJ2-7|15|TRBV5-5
CASSYRDRASDEQYF
TGTGCCAGCAGCTACCGGGACAGGGCCTCCGACGAGCAGTACTTC
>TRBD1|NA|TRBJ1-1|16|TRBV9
CASSVPRDRADTEAFF
TGTGCCAGCAGCGTACCTAGGGACAGGGCTGACACTGAAGCTTTCTTT
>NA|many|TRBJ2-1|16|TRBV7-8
CASSLKESGPYNEQFF
TGTGCCAGCAGCTTAAAGGAGTCAGGACCCTACAATGAGCAGTTCTTC
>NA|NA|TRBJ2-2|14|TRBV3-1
CASSRGSATGELFF
TGTGCCAGCAGCCGTGGATCGGCTACCGGGGAGCTGTTTTTT
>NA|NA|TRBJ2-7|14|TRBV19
CASSIAGATYEQYF
TGTGCCAGTAGTATAGCGGGGGCTACCTACGAGCAGTACTTC
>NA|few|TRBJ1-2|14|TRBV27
CASSLYDPSYGYTF
TGTGCCAGCAGTTTATACGATCCTTCCTATGGCTACACCTTC
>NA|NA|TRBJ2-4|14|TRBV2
CASRARLAKNIQYF
TGTGCCAGCAGGGCCCGACTAGCCAAAAACATTCAGTACTTC
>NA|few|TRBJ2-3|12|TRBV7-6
CASAHGTDTQYF
TGTGCCAGCGCCCATGGCACAGATACGCAGTATTTT
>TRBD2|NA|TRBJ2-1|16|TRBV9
CASSSTGTSGHNEQFF
TGTGCCAGCAGCAGTACCGGGACTAGCGGCCACAATGAGCAGTTCTTC
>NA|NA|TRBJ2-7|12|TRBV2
CASIQETYEQYF
TGTGCCAGTATACAGGAGACCTACGAGCAGTACTTC
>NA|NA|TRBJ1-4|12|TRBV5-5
CASRTTNEKLFF
TGTGCCAGCAGGACAACTAATGAAAAACTGTTTTTT
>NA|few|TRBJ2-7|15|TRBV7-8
CASSFSEGMDYEQYF
TGTGCCAGCAGCTTTAGTGAGGGTATGGACTACGAGCAGTACTTC
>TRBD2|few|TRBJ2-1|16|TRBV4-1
CASSQERLAIYNEQFF
TGCGCCAGCAGCCAAGAAAGACTAGCTATCTACAATGAGCAGTTCTTC
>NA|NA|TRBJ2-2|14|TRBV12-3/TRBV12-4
CASTPREGTGELFF
TGTGCCAGCACCCCCCGGGAAGGCACCGGGGAGCTGTTTTTT
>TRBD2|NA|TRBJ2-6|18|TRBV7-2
CASRRLAGGPAGANVLTF
TGTGCCAGCAGGCGACTAGCGGGGGGGCCAGCTGGGGCCAACGTCCTGACTTTC
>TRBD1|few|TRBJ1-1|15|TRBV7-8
CASSINRGLNTEAFF
TGTGCCAGCAGCATCAACAGGGGGCTGAACACTGAAGCTTTCTTT
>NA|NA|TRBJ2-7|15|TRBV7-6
CASSLEGRGSYEQYF
TGTGCCAGCAGCCTCGAAGGCCGCGGCTCCTACGAGCAGTACTTC
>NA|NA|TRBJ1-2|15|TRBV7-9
CASSLVMFGHYGYTF
TGTGCCAGCAGCTTAGTAATGTTCGGGCACTATGGCTACACCTTC
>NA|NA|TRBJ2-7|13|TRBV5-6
CASSFGAPYEQYF
TGTGCCAGCAGCTTCGGGGCACCCTACGAGCAGTACTTC
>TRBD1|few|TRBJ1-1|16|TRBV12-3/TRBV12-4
CASSITFRGPNTEAFF
TGTGCCAGCAGTATCACCTTCAGGGGGCCGAACACTGAAGCTTTCTTT
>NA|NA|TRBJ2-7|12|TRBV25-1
CASSELSYEQYF
TGTGCCAGCAGTGAATTGTCTTACGAGCAGTACTTC
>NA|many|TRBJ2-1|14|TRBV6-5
CASSYGSGYNEQFF
TGTGCCAGCAGTTACGGGTCGGGTTACAATGAGCAGTTCTTC
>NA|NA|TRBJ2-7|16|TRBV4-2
CASSQDRGGSSYEQYF
TGTGCCAGCAGCCAAGATCGTGGGGGTAGCTCCTACGAGCAGTACTTC
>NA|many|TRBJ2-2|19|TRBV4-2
CASSPITGGGRGNTGELFF
TGTGCCAGCAGCCCGATCACGGGAGGGGGCCGTGGAAACACCGGGGAGCTGTTTTTT
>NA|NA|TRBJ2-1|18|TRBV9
CASSGDPETGGPLDEQFF
TGTGCCAGCAGCGGAGACCCTGAGACTGGAGGCCCCTTGGATGAGCAGTTCTTC
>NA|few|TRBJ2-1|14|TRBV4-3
CASSLYRGGGEQFF
TGCGCCAGCAGCTTATACAGGGGAGGAGGTGAGCAGTTCTTC
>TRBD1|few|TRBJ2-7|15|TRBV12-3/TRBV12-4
CASSPQDRAPYEQYF
TGTGCCAGCAGTCCCCAGGACAGGGCTCCCTACGAGCAGTACTTC
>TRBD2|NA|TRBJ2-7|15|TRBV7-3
CASSPQRGPSYEQYF
TGTGCCAGCAGCCCCCAGCGGGGTCCTTCTTACGAGCAGTACTTC
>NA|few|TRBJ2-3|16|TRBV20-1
CSATNYVDPSTDTQYF
TGCAGTGCTACCAATTATGTAGATCCTAGCACAGATACGCAGTATTTT
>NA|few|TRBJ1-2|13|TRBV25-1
CASSERSEDGYTF
TGTGCCAGCAGTGAACGGTCGGAGGATGGCTACACCTTC
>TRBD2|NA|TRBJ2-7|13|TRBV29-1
CSVHGDYHYEQYF
TGCAGCGTCCACGGGGACTACCACTACGAGCAGTACTTC
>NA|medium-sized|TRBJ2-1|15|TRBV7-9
CASSHPSAFYNEQFF
TGTGCCAGCAGCCACCCGTCAGCTTTTTACAATGAGCAGTTCTTC
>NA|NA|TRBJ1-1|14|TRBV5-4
CASSLGRDFTEAFF
TGTGCCAGCAGCTTGGGGAGGGACTTTACTGAAGCTTTCTTT
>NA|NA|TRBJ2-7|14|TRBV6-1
CASSDSLPGYEQYF
TGTGCCAGCAGTGATAGTCTGCCAGGGTACGAGCAGTACTTC
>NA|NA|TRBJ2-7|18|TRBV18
CASSPPGVTGKRGSEQYF
TGTGCCAGCTCACCCCCGGGGGTGACGGGCAAGAGGGGCTCCGAGCAGTACTTC
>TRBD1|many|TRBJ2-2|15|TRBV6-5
CASSTGTGASGELFF
TGTGCCAGCAGCACCGGGACAGGGGCGTCCGGGGAGCTGTTTTTT
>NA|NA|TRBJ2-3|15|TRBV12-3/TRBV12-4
CASTFLAWGTDTQYF
TGTGCCAGCACCTTCCTAGCGTGGGGCACAGATACGCAGTATTTT
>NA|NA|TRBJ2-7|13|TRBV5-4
CASSLYQDYEQYF
TGTGCCAGCAGCTTGTATCAGGACTACGAGCAGTACTTC
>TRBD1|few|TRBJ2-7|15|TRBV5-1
CASRPGTGLSYEQYF
TGCGCCAGCAGGCCCGGGACAGGGCTCTCCTACGAGCAGTACTTC
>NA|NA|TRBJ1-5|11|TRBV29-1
CSPPSCQPQHF
TGCAGCCCCCCGTCTTGTCAGCCCCAGCATTTT
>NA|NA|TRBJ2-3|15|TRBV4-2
CASSQGSTSTDTQYF
TGTGCCAGCAGCCAAGGGTCCACTAGCACAGATACGCAGTATTTT